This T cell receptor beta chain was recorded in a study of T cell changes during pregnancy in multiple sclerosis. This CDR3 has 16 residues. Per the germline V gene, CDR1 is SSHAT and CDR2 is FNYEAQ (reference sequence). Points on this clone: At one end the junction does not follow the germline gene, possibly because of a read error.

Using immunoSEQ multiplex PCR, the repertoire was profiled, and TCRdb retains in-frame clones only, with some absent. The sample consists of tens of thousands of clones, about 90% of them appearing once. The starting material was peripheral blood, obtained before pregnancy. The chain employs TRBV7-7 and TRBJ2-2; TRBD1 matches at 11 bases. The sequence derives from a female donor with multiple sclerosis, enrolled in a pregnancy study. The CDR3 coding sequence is TGTGCTAGCAGCCCAACCGGGACAGGGGGAACCGGGGAGCTGTTTTTT. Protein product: CASSPTGTGGTGELFF.